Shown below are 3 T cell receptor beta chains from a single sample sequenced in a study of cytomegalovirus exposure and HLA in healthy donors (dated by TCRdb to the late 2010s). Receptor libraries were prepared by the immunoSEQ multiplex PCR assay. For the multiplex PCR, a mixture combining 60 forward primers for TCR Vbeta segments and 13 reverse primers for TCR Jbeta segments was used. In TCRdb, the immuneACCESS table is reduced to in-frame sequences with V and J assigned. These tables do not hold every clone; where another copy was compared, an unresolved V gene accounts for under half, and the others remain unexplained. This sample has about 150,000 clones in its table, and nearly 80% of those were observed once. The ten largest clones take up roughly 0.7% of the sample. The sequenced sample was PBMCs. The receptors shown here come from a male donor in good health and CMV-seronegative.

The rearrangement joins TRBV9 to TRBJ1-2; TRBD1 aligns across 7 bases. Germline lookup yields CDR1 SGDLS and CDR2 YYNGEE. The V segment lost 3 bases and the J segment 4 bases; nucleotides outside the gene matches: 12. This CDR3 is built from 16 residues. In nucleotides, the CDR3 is TGTGCCAGCAGCGGAGAGGGGGCAGGGGGAATCTATGGCTACACCTTC. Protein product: CASSGEGAGGIYGYTF.

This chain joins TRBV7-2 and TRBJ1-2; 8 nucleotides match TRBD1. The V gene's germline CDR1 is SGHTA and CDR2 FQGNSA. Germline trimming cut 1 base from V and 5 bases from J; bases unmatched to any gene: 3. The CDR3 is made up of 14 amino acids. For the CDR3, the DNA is TGTGCCAGCAGCTTAGGCAGGGGGCTTTATGGCTACACCTTC. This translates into CASSLGRGLYGYTF.

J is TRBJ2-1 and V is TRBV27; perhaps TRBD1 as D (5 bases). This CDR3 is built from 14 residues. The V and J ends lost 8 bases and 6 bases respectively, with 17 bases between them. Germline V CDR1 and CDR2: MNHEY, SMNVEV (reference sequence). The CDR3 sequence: CASSDSGFRNEQFF. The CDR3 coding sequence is TGTGCCAGCTCCGATTCAGGGTTCCGCAATGAGCAGTTCTTC.